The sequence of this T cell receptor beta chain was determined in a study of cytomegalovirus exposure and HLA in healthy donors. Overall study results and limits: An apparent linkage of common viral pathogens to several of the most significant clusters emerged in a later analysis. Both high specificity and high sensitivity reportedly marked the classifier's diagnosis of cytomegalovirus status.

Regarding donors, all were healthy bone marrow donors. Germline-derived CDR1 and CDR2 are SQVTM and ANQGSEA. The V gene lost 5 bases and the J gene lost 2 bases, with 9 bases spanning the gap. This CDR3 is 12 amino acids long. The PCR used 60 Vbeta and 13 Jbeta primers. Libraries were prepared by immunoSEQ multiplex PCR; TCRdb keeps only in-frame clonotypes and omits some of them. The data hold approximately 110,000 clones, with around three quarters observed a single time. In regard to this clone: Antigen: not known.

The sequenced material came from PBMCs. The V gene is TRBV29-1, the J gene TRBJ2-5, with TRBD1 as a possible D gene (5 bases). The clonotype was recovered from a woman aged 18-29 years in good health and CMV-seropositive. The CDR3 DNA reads TGCAGCGTTATAGGGGTTCAAGAGACCCAGTACTTC. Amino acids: CSVIGVQETQYF.